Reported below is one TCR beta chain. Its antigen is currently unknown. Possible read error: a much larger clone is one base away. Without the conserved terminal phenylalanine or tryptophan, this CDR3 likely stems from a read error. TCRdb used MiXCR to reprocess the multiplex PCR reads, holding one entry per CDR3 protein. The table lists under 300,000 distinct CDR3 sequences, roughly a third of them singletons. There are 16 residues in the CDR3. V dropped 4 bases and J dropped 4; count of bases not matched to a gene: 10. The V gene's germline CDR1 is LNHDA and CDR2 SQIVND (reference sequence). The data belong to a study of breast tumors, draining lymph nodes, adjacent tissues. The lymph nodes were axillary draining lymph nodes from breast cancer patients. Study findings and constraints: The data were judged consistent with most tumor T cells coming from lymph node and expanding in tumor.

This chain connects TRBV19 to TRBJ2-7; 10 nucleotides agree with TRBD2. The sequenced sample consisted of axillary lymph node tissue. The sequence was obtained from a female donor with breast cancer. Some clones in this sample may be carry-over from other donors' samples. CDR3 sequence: CASSRLAGEVVYEQYS. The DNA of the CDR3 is TGTGCCAGTAGTAGGCTAGCGGGAGAGGTTGTTTACGAGCAGTACTCC.